The 5 T cell receptor beta chains below come from one sample, sequenced in a study of T cells after yellow fever vaccination. MiXCR, applied by TCRdb to the 5' RACE reads, yields one record per CDR3 protein. The top ten hold 15% of the sample, which has about 630,000 distinct CDR3 sequences, around an eighth seen once. The sequenced sample was PBMCs, obtained on the day of the yellow fever booster vaccination. These receptors originate from a man aged 30 to 39 who received the YFV17D yellow fever vaccine.

The V call is TRBV15, the J call TRBJ2-5, with D possibly matching TRBD1 (5 bases). The CDR3 has 14 amino acids. With 2 bases removed from V and 1 base from J, the gap between germline ends came to 8 bases. Looked up from germline, CDR1 is LNHNV and CDR2 is YYDKDF (reference sequence). This CDR3 is CATSRYRTQETQYF. The DNA of the CDR3 is TGTGCCACCAGCAGATACAGGACCCAAGAGACCCAGTACTTC.

This clonotype was counted a few times. V and J are TRBV20-1 and TRBJ2-1; 12 bases map to TRBD2. This CDR3 spans 13 amino acids. V lost 6 bases to trimming and J lost 6 bases; unmatched junction nucleotides: 3. CDR1 is DFQATT, CDR2 SNEGSKA, per germline (reference sequence). In DNA, the CDR3 is TGCAGTGCGCGGACTAGCGGGGTCAATGAGCAGTTCTTC. Its protein product is CSARTSGVNEQFF.

This chain links TRBV6-5 with TRBJ2-5; TRBD2 aligns across 10 bases. The V gene's germline CDR1 is MNHEY and CDR2 SVGAGI. The V and J ends lost 2 bases and 3 bases, in that order; junction bases with no gene match: 9. The CDR3 spans 17 residues. CDR3 sequence (DNA): TGTGCCAGCAGTTACCCCTCCGTCACTAGCGGGAAAGAGACCCAGTACTTC. Its translation: CASSYPSVTSGKETQYF.

This clonotype was recorded many times. The J gene is TRBJ2-1, the V gene TRBV5-1, with D unresolved. Germline V gene lookup returns CDR1 SGHRS and CDR2 YFSETQ. Trimming stripped 0 bases from V and 8 bases from J, with 12 bases between. The CDR3 runs 14 residues. CDR3 DNA: TGCGCCAGCAGCTTGGTAGACACTCGAGATGAGCAGTTCTTC. Protein product: CASSLVDTRDEQFF.

This clonotype was seen more than once but under ten times. The CDR3 bases are TGTGCCAGTCGAGGCGGGAGGAACACCGGGGAGCTGTTTTTT. Translated, it gives CASRGGRNTGELFF. J is TRBJ2-2 and V is TRBV6-1, with TRBD2 identical over 7 bases. V shed 9 bases, J shed 1 base, and the junction held 5 bases outside the gene matches. Germline CDR1 MNHNS, CDR2 SASEGT. This CDR3 has 14 amino acids.